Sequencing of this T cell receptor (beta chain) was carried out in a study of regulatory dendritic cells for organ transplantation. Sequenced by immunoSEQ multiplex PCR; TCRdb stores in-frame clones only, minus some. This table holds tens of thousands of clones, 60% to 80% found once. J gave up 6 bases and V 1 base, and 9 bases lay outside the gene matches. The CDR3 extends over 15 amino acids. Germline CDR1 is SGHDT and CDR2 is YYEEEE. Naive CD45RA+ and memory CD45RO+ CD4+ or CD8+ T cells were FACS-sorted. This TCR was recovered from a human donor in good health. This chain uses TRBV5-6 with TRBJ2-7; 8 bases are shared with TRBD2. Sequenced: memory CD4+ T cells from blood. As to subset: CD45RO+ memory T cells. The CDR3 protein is CASSLSLAGIAEQYF. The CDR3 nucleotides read TGTGCCAGCAGCTTGAGCCTAGCGGGTATTGCCGAGCAGTACTTC. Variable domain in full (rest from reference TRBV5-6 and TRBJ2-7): DAGVTQSPTHLIKTRGQQVTLRCSPKSGHDTVSWYQQALGQGPQFIFQYYEEEERQRGNFPDRFSGHQFPNYSSELNVNALLLGDSALYLCASSLSLAGIAEQYFGPGTRLTVT.